This TCR beta chain originates from a study of beta chain features in type 1 diabetes. The study, taken as a whole, reports: Patients with Type 1 diabetes showed moderately but significantly shorter TCRB CDR3s in all four CD4+ subsets.

Investigators reverse transcribed all isolated RNA, so they sequenced expressed TCRB transcripts. Mean read depth for naive, central memory and regulatory T cell samples was some 3.8 million reads. TCRdb's table, derived via immunoSEQ multiplex PCR, lists solely in-frame clones and lacks some. The sample has nearly 250,000 clones; approximately 14% are singletons. Using CD45RO/CCR7/CD25/CD127/CD95/CD27, CD4+ naive, central memory, regulatory and stem cell-like memory cells were sorted. Concerning this clone: Its antigen is not known.

The junction had 6 bases not matched to a gene; V was cut back by 4 bases and J by 9 bases. The CDR3 covers 15 residues. Germline assignment: CDR1 SGHDT and CDR2 YYEEEE. This chain joins TRBV5-6 and TRBJ2-1; the match to TRBD2 covers 14 bases. This TCR came from a woman aged 40 to 50 in good health. Sequencing was carried out using naive CD4+ T cells from blood. For the CDR3, the DNA is TGTGCCAGCAGCCGACTAGCGGGGGGGAGCGGTGAGCAGTTCTTC. This gives the protein CASSRLAGGSGEQFF.